The 7 T cell receptor beta chains presented below share a single source sample, sequenced in a study of T cell repertoires in cytomegalovirus infection. Via MiXCR, TCRdb re-called the reads, giving one row per CDR3 protein. The data contain some 300,000 distinct CDR3 sequences, around 9.1% of them singletons. Sequencing was performed on PBMCs. The receptors were gathered from a human donor in good health (CMV status not recorded). Some clones in this sample may be carry-over from other donors' samples.

There are a few counts of this clonotype. The chain has TRBV20-1 and TRBJ1-4; D gene ambiguous. The CDR3 consists of 14 residues. V was pared by 0 bases and J by 8 bases, with 13 bases between. Germline V gives CDR1 DFQATT, CDR2 SNEGSKA (reference sequence). The CDR3 region is CSARDGRVGEKLFF. The DNA for the CDR3 is TGCAGTGCTAGAGACGGCCGGGTTGGGGAAAAACTGTTTTTT.

This clonotype was seen ten or more times. The rearrangement joins TRBV4-2 to TRBJ2-3, with a weak D call TRBD2 (5 bases). In germline, CDR1 is LGHNA, CDR2 YNFKEQ. Trimming pared 0 bases from V and 10 bases from J, leaving 14 bases between. The CDR3 has 14 residues. This CDR3 reads CASSQDRAAGSQYF. Written as DNA, the CDR3 is TGTGCCAGCAGCCAAGATCGAGCCGCGGGTTCGCAGTATTTT.

This clonotype was seen ten or more times. The genes are TRBV7-9 and TRBJ2-2; 9 bases fit TRBD1. There are 16 residues in the CDR3. J lost 3 bases, V lost 5 bases, and 7 bases had no gene match. Germline values: CDR1 SEHNR, CDR2 FQNEAQ (reference sequence). The CDR3, as DNA: TGTGCCAGCAGCAAAACAGGGGGCGAGGACACCGGGGAGCTGTTTTTT. Encoded protein: CASSKTGGEDTGELFF.

The CDR3 bases are TGCAGCGTTGACCGGGGGAGCGACGAGCAGTACTTC. It translates to CSVDRGSDEQYF. The V gene is TRBV29-1, the J gene TRBJ2-7, with a possible D match to TRBD2 (6 bases). Germline values: CDR1 SQVTM, CDR2 ANQGSEA. The CDR3 is made up of 12 amino acids. V gave up 3 bases and J gave up 5 bases, with 11 bases separating them.

This clonotype was observed at least ten times. This chain connects TRBV7-8 to TRBJ2-3, with D possibly matching TRBD2 (6 bases). V shed 3 bases and J shed 9 bases, with 16 bases lying between them. Looked up from germline, CDR1 is SGHVS and CDR2 is FQNEAQ. This CDR3 is built from 14 residues. The CDR3, as DNA: TGTGCCAGCAGCTTGCGGGACCCCGCCCAGACGCAGTATTTT. Translation gives CASSLRDPAQTQYF. Filled out from reference TRBV7-8 and TRBJ2-3, the complete variable domain reads GAGVSQSPRYKVAKRGQDVALRCDPISGHVSLFWYQQALGQGPEFLTYFQNEAQLDKSGLPSDRFFAERPEGSVSTLKIQRTQQEDSAVYLCASSLRDPAQTQYFGPGTRLTVL.

In this sample, this clonotype turned up many times. An end of the junction differs from the germline gene, which may be a read error. The V call is TRBV7-2, the J call TRBJ2-2; 8 bases are shared with TRBD2. Germline loops: CDR1 SGHTA, CDR2 FQGNSA. This CDR3 has 15 residues. CDR3 DNA: TGTGCCAGCAGCCTAGCGGGTGCCGGGACCGGGGAGCTGTTTTTT. Its protein product is CASSLAGAGTGELFF.

In this sample, this clonotype turned up a few times. V usage is TRBV12-3 or TRBV12-4 and J usage is TRBJ2-7; TRBD2 matches at 7 bases. Losses at the gene ends were 5 bases for V and 7 bases for J; bases not matched to a gene: 11. This CDR3 comprises 14 residues. CDR3 DNA: TGTGCCAGCAGTGCGAGCGGGGTCCCGGGGGAGCAGTACTTC. Translated, it gives CASSASGVPGEQYF.